This T cell receptor (beta chain) was sequenced for a study of T cells in tuberculosis. The method was immunoSEQ multiplex PCR; TCRdb's version includes in-frame clones alone and lacks a portion of them. The sample lists under 45,000 clones, over 85% seen once, with 6.5% to 8.5% in the top ten. Each clinical donor contributed on average around 100,000 T cells from unsorted cryopreserved PBMC. From germline, CDR1 is MNHEY and CDR2 SMNVEV (reference sequence). The V segment lost 7 bases and the J segment 7 bases; nucleotides outside the gene matches: 7. This CDR3 region has 13 residues. Source material: PBMCs. The sequence came from a donor aged 10-29 years with latent tuberculosis or without tuberculosis infection. This chain connects TRBV27 to TRBJ2-1; 7 bases line up with TRBD1. CDR3 sequence: CASNDRVGNEQFF. CDR3 nucleotides: TGTGCCAGCAACGACAGGGTGGGGAATGAGCAGTTCTTC.